This TCR beta chain was profiled in a study of sequential checkpoint blockade in melanoma (dated 2019 in TCRdb). Background for the entire study: Using 1:1 randomization, the trial assigned patients either to first-line nivolumab followed by ipilimumab (arm A) or to ipilimumab followed by nivolumab (arm B). Maintenance nivolumab was given following each of the two trial sequences. DNA from about a hundred pretreatment melanoma tumor samples was subjected to TCRbeta immunosequencing. For approximately 23 patients, matched tumor biopsies were taken both before treatment and at week 13, after single-agent nivolumab (arm A) or ipilimumab (arm B). In about 80% of the matched pre- and post-treatment tumor biopsy pairs, both biopsies came from the same lesion.

The germline V gene supplies CDR1 MNHGY and CDR2 SAAAGT. There are 14 amino acids in the CDR3, from cysteine to phenylalanine inclusive. The CDR3 DNA has 42 bases and is translated from base 1. Trimming at the junction amounts to 5 bases on V and 7 bases on J, and the germline ends lie 14 bases apart. The study at large found these results: Validation of the response-prediction model combining TCR metrics and mutation burden is needed in larger, independent patient cohorts. Among patients in the nivolumab-first arm (arm A), tumor TIL clonality before treatment was associated with response (P = .04). PD-L1 staining and CD8+ T-cell counts correlated with tumor T-cell fraction and clonality, whereas mutational load did not. Patients with increases in tumor T-cell fraction and clonality by week 13 were approximately 30 times more likely to achieve clinical benefit. Within-arm analyses of tumor T-cell fraction were constrained by small sample sizes and reduced statistical power.

TCRbeta CDR3 regions were immunosequenced from genomic DNA with the immunoSEQ Assay. Before high-throughput sequencing, genomic DNA was amplified using bias-controlled multiplex PCR. Per the original workflow: To quantify the absolute abundance of each unique TCRbeta CDR3 region, the sequences were collapsed and filtered. Clonality, defined as 1 minus Pielou's evenness, was calculated using productive rearrangements only. To compute tumor T-cell fraction, TCRbeta template counts were normalized to usable DNA, with usable DNA estimated from several housekeeping genes. A previously published method was used to identify clones with significantly greater frequencies in on-treatment samples than in baseline samples. Not all clones reach the TCRdb copy of this immuneACCESS table, which keeps in-frame sequences only. Checked studies attribute under half of the gap to unresolved V genes and leave the rest unexplained. The V and J calls and the clone size are those of that table, but D and trimming were determined from the DNA. The sample yields 450 to 550 clones; just under 25% were counted once. The top ten constitute 16% of the sample.

This clone came up a few times. What this receptor recognizes is not known. It has no much larger one-base neighbor in the sample; base qualities were not kept. Taken with the paper, the label for treatment or condition translates to: randomized to nivolumab then ipilimumab (arm A) or the reverse (arm B). None of the patients in the trial had previously been given DNA-damaging chemotherapy. Samples came from patients with melanoma in CheckMate 064, a randomized, open-label phase II trial of sequential checkpoint blockade. Genomic DNA from formalin-fixed paraffin-embedded (FFPE) tissue samples was used for tumor TCR sequencing.

This receptor was obtained from a human donor with melanoma. Sequenced material: tumor tissue (inferred from file names), taken from a patient given nivolumab and ipilimumab in sequence. The V and J genes are TRBV6-8 and TRBJ1-4, with TRBD1 perhaps the D gene, on 6 matching bases. The sequenced DNA: TGTGCCAGCAGTGATTCGGGGGGCGTTGAAAAACTGTTTTTT. This is translated as CASSDSGGVEKLFF.